This TCR beta chain stems from a study of T cell changes during pregnancy in multiple sclerosis. J gave up 1 base and V 3 bases, and 9 bases lay outside the gene matches. Germline V gene sequence: CDR1 ENHRY, CDR2 SYGVKD. The CDR3 extends over 17 amino acids. Sequencing was performed with immunoSEQ multiplex PCR; in TCRdb, only in-frame clones are kept and a portion is missing. The sample carries under 40,000 clones, 75% to 90% recorded once. The chain has TRBV10-3 and TRBJ2-5; 9 bases line up with TRBD1. This TCR was sampled from a female donor with multiple sclerosis, enrolled in a pregnancy study. The input for sequencing was CD8+ T cells from peripheral blood mononuclear cells, taken after pregnancy. In DNA form, the CDR3 reads TGTGCCATCAGTGATCAGGTGGGACAGGGATTCCAAGAGACCCAGTACTTC. This gives the protein CAISDQVGQGFQETQYF.